This T cell receptor beta chain is from a study of shared clonotypes between healthy human individuals. Whole-study context: The plates for each donor numbered three CD4 naive, three CD4 memory, two CD8 naive and one CD8 memory. Overall study findings and caveats: Sample collection involved blood only; tissue repertoires are likely different.

An approximately 220 ng quantity of DNA, 25,000 to 30,000 T cell genomes, went into the sorted-subset replicate PCRs. The method was immunoSEQ multiplex PCR; TCRdb's version includes in-frame clones alone and lacks a portion of them. The sample includes 1,400,000 or so clones, approximately 98.5% of them seen just once. In the case of this clone: The antigen is not known.

CD4+ cell separation produced CD45RA+ naive and CD45RA-negative memory subsets. Germline V gives CDR1 SGHAT, CDR2 FQNNGV. Trimming stripped 5 bases from V and 0 bases from J, with 10 bases between. The CDR3 is 14 residues long. Sequencing was performed on naive CD4+ T cells sorted from blood. Sample subset: CD45RA+ positively selected. The TCR sequence derives from a man under 40 in good health. The chain has TRBV11-2 and TRBJ2-5; D is uncertain. CDR3 in amino acids: CASSPSPYQETQYF. Here the CDR3 DNA reads TGTGCCAGCAGCCCCTCCCCGTACCAAGAGACCCAGTACTTC.